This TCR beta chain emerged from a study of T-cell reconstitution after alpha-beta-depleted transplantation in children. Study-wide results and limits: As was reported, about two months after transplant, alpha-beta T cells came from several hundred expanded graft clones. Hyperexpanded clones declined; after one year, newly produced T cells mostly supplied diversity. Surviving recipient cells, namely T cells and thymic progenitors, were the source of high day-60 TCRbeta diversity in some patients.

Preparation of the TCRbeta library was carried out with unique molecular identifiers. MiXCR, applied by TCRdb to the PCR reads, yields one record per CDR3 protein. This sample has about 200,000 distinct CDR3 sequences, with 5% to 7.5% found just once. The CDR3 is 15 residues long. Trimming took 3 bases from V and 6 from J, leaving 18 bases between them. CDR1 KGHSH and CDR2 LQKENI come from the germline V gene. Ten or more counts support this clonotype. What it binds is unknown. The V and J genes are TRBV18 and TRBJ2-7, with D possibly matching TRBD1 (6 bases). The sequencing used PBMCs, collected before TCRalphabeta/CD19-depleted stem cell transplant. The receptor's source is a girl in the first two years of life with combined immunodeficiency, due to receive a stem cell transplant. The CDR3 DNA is TGTGCCAGCTCACCGTCTCAAAGCCAGGACAGCGAGCAGTACTTC. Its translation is CASSPSQSQDSEQYF. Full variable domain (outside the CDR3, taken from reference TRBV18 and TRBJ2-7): NAGVMQNPRHLVRRRGQEARLRCSPMKGHSHVYWYRQLPEEGLKFMVYLQKENIIDESGMPKERFSAEFPKEGPSILRIQQVVRGDSAAYFCASSPSQSQDSEQYFGPGTRLTVT.